The 32 T cell receptor beta chains presented below share a single source sample, sequenced in a study of blood T cell repertoires in COVID-19. Sequenced by immunoSEQ multiplex PCR; TCRdb stores in-frame clones only, minus some. The sample gives around 450,000 clones, around 91% of which show up once; about 0.57% is in the top ten. What was sequenced was PBMCs or T cells enriched from blood (not recorded which). Every receptor here comes from a man between 18 and 29 years old who had recovered from COVID-19.

The chain carries TRBV5-1 and TRBJ2-7; tentatively, D is TRBD1 (5 bases). Germline-derived CDR1 and CDR2 are SGHRS and YFSETQ. The germline V and J ends were trimmed by 0 bases and 5 bases, with 9 bases remaining between them. CDR3 length: 13 residues. The DNA of the CDR3 is TGCGCCAGCAGCTTGGGAGGACAAGACGAGCAGTACTTC. Translating gives CASSLGGQDEQYF.

The DNA of the CDR3 is TGTGCCACCAGTGATCTGGGACTAAGCACAGATACGCAGTATTTT. This encodes CATSDLGLSTDTQYF. This rearrangement joins TRBV24-1 to TRBJ2-3, with 7 bases identical to TRBD2. The CDR3 runs to 15 residues. V lost 3 bases, J lost 0 bases, and 2 bases stayed unmatched. Germline CDR1 is KGHDR and CDR2 is SFDVKD.

This rearrangement joins TRBV6-5 to TRBJ2-5; TRBD2 agrees at 9 bases. The CDR3 length is 14 residues. J was trimmed by 1 base and V by 8 bases; bases with no gene match: 5. Germline loops: CDR1 MNHEY, CDR2 SVGAGI. Here the CDR3 DNA reads TGTGCCAGCGATTATAGCGGGGGCCAAGAGACCCAGTACTTC. Its translation: CASDYSGGQETQYF.

The rearrangement joins TRBV19 to TRBJ1-5; 7 nucleotides match TRBD1. The length of the CDR3 is 15 residues. Germline V gene sequence: CDR1 LNHDA, CDR2 SQIVND (reference sequence). Trimming cost V 5 bases and J 3 bases; bases outside gene matches: 7. CDR3 DNA: TGTGCCAGTAGTCCAGAGGGACAGCCCAATCAGCCCCAGCATTTT. The encoded protein is CASSPEGQPNQPQHF.

The chain has TRBV28 and TRBJ2-3; TRBD2 matches 12 bases. CDR1 and CDR2 (germline): MDHEN, SYDVKM. V was clipped by 1 base and J by 6 bases; unmatched bases: 5. CDR3 size: 16 residues. The CDR3 is CASSLSPSGRADTQYF. DNA for the CDR3: TGTGCCAGCAGTTTATCGCCTAGCGGGAGGGCGGATACGCAGTATTTT. Together with reference TRBV28 and TRBJ2-3, the CDR3 gives the full variable domain: DVKVTQSSRYLVKRTGEKVFLECVQDMDHENMFWYRQDPGLGLRLIYFSYDVKMKEKGDIPEGYSVSREKKERFSLILESASTNQTSMYLCASSLSPSGRADTQYFGPGTRLTVL.

The chain couples TRBV9 to TRBJ2-5; perhaps TRBD1 as D (5 bases). Trimming shortened V by 4 bases and J by 2 bases, and 12 bases separated the two germline ends. The CDR3 runs 14 residues. Germline V CDR1 and CDR2: SGDLS, YYNGEE. CDR3 DNA sequence: TGTGCCAGCAGCCCGACGCAGGGTCAAGAGACCCAGTACTTC. This gives the protein CASSPTQGQETQYF.

V usage is TRBV2 and J usage is TRBJ1-1; TRBD1 aligns across 8 bases. With 6 bases clipped from V and 4 bases from J, the junction kept 1 base outside the gene matches. In germline, CDR1 is SNHLY, CDR2 FYNNEI. This CDR3 region has 12 residues. The chain's CDR3 is CASRGTGTEAFF. In DNA form, the CDR3 reads TGTGCCAGCAGAGGGACAGGCACTGAAGCTTTCTTT.

This chain joins TRBV2 and TRBJ2-2; D is uncertain. Trimming removed 4 bases at V and 0 bases at J, with 15 bases between. The germline gives CDR1 SNHLY, CDR2 FYNNEI. The CDR3 has 17 residues. The CDR3 sequence is CASSVVGGGANTGELFF. CDR3 nucleotides: TGTGCCAGCAGTGTAGTGGGTGGCGGAGCGAACACCGGGGAGCTGTTTTTT.

This clone was observed a single time. The chain is built from TRBV7-9 and TRBJ1-1, with 7 bases matching TRBD1. The length of the CDR3 is 13 residues. The germline CDR1 and CDR2 sequences are SEHNR and FQNEAQ (reference sequence). Trimming at V came to 8 bases and at J to 1 base, leaving 4 bases not matched to a gene. CDR3 region: CASQRTGNTEAFF. In DNA, the CDR3 is TGTGCCAGCCAACGGACAGGGAACACTGAAGCTTTCTTT.

This chain links TRBV10-2 with TRBJ1-2; 8 nucleotides align to TRBD1. Germline V gives CDR1 WSHSY, CDR2 SAAADI. The V gene end was trimmed by 7 bases and the J gene end by 8 bases; junction bases not matched to a gene: 9. CDR3 length: 13 amino acids. The CDR3 is CASTPPGGRGYTF. DNA of the CDR3: TGCGCCAGCACCCCGCCAGGGGGCCGGGGCTACACCTTC.

As DNA, the CDR3 is TGTGCCAGCAGTGAACACTACACCTTC. This codes for CASSEHYTF. The genes are TRBV2 and TRBJ1-2; D not certain. The CDR3 is made up of 9 amino acids. Trimming removed 2 bases from V and 10 bases from J, with 2 bases in between. CDR1 and CDR2 from the germline V gene are SNHLY and FYNNEI. Full variable domain (rest looked up from reference TRBV2 and TRBJ1-2): EPEVTQTPSHQVTQMGQEVILRCVPISNHLYFYWYRQILGQKVEFLVSFYNNEISEKSEIFDDQFSVERPDGSNFTLKIRSTKLEDSAMYFCASSEHYTFGSGTRLTVV.

CDR3 loop: CASSLVGPHSYEQYF. DNA of the CDR3: TGTGCCAGCAGTTTAGTTGGGCCTCACTCCTACGAGCAGTACTTC. V gene TRBV27 combines with J gene TRBJ2-7, with no clear D. The germline V and J ends were trimmed by 2 bases and 0 bases, with 11 bases remaining between them. In germline, CDR1 is MNHEY, CDR2 SMNVEV (reference sequence). The CDR3 has 15 residues.

The chain joins TRBV28 to TRBJ1-2; 7 bases line up with TRBD1. The V gene's germline CDR1 is MDHEN and CDR2 SYDVKM. Trimming cost V 6 bases and J 8 bases; bases outside gene matches: 9. The CDR3 runs 13 residues. The CDR3 DNA sequence: TGTGCCAGCAGCGAACAGGGGAAGGGCGGCTACACCTTC. It specifies CASSEQGKGGYTF.

The CDR3 here is CASSISGGAYEQYF. CDR3 coding DNA: TGTGCCAGCAGCATTAGCGGGGGGGCGTACGAGCAGTACTTC. The chain carries TRBV7-2 and TRBJ2-7; 11 nucleotides line up with TRBD2. This CDR3 contains 14 residues. The trim removed 5 bases at V and 4 bases at J, leaving 4 bases unmatched. Germline V gene sequence: CDR1 SGHTA, CDR2 FQGNSA.

The chain carries TRBV14 and TRBJ1-1; 7 nucleotides match TRBD1. The germline CDR1 and CDR2 sequences are SGHDN and FVKESK. V lost 2 bases, J lost 1 base, and 1 base stayed unmatched. The CDR3 consists of 14 residues. The CDR3 is CASSQNRGNTEAFF. The CDR3 coding sequence is TGTGCCAGCAGCCAAAACAGGGGGAACACTGAAGCTTTCTTT.

The gene calls are TRBV6-5 and TRBJ1-1, with TRBD1 matching over 7 bases. V gave up 8 bases and J gave up 1 base; unmatched junction bases: 4. The germline V gene encodes CDR1 MNHEY and CDR2 SVGAGI. The CDR3 has 13 amino acids. The CDR3 DNA is TGTGCCAGCCCGGGACAGAGGAACACTGAAGCTTTCTTT. Its protein is CASPGQRNTEAFF.

The rearrangement joins TRBV19 to TRBJ1-2; a possible D gene is TRBD1 (6 bases). The V and J ends lost 3 bases and 3 bases respectively, with 14 bases between them. Germline CDR1 is LNHDA and CDR2 is SQIVND (reference sequence). The CDR3 covers 15 residues. CDR3 in amino acids: CASSIFRGLDYGYTF. CDR3 DNA sequence: TGTGCCAGTAGTATTTTTAGGGGGTTGGACTATGGCTACACCTTC.

The chain is built from TRBV10-2 and TRBJ1-3; D is unclear. Germline lookup yields CDR1 WSHSY and CDR2 SAAADI. There are 15 residues in the CDR3. Trimming pared 1 base from V and 0 bases from J, leaving 7 bases between. Here the CDR3 reads CASSELSYSGNTIYF. The CDR3 coding sequence is TGCGCCAGCAGTGAGTTGTCCTACTCTGGAAACACCATATATTTT.

The chain has TRBV7-9 and TRBJ2-2; TRBD1 agrees at 8 bases. CDR1 SEHNR and CDR2 FQNEAQ come from the germline V gene (reference sequence). V gave up 1 base and J gave up 5 bases; unmatched junction bases: 6. The length of the CDR3 is 16 residues. The CDR3 loop reads CASSLGVRGLTGELFF. Written as DNA, the CDR3 is TGTGCCAGCAGCTTAGGTGTCAGGGGGCTGACCGGGGAGCTGTTTTTT.

This chain joins TRBV5-1 and TRBJ1-1; no firm D call. The CDR3 extends over 13 amino acids. Germline assignment: CDR1 SGHRS and CDR2 YFSETQ. V was shortened by 4 bases and J by 6 bases, with 13 bases between the two germline ends. The CDR3 region is CASSARLGAEAFF. CDR3 DNA sequence: TGCGCCAGCAGCGCAAGGCTGGGCGCTGAAGCTTTCTTT.

This clone was counted once. The chain combines TRBV5-1 with TRBJ2-1; unclear D gene. Per germline, CDR1 SGHRS and CDR2 YFSETQ. The CDR3 sequence is 13 residues long. V lost 3 bases and J lost 4, with 8 bases in between. CDR3 sequence (DNA): TGCGCCAGCAGCTCTACGACTTACAATGAGCAGTTCTTC. Encoded protein: CASSSTTYNEQFF.

The J gene is TRBJ2-5, the V gene TRBV10-1; 10 positions agree with TRBD2. The CDR3 contains 13 residues. Per germline, CDR1 WNHNN and CDR2 SYGVQD (reference sequence). The V segment lost 5 bases and the J segment 5 bases; nucleotides outside the gene matches: 2. In nucleotides, the CDR3 is TGCGCCAGCAGTAATAGCGGGAGGGAGACCCAGTACTTC. The encoded protein is CASSNSGRETQYF.

The chain has TRBV30 and TRBJ1-1; TRBD1 aligns across 8 bases. The CDR3 totals 14 residues. Germline loops: CDR1 GTSNPN, CDR2 SVGIG (reference sequence). The J segment lost 5 bases and the V segment lost 0 bases, leaving 5 bases of the junction unmatched. The CDR3 nucleotides are TGTGCCTGGAGTGTAGGACAGGGTGAGACTGAAGCTTTCTTT. This sequence encodes CAWSVGQGETEAFF.

The count of this clone is one. The chain carries TRBV27 and TRBJ1-2; 7 bases are shared with TRBD1. Germline V gene lookup returns CDR1 MNHEY and CDR2 SMNVEV (reference sequence). This CDR3 has 14 residues. V lost 4 bases to trimming and J lost 6 bases; unmatched junction nucleotides: 8. The CDR3: CASSYRQGHDGYTF. The CDR3 DNA sequence: TGTGCCAGCAGTTATCGACAGGGCCACGATGGCTACACCTTC.

This clone was found a few times. The rearrangement uses TRBV18 and TRBJ1-3; 7 positions match TRBD1. The V segment lost 2 bases and the J segment 2 bases; nucleotides outside the gene matches: 6. CDR1 and CDR2 from the germline V gene are KGHSH and LQKENI. CDR3 length equals 16 residues. CDR3 DNA: TGTGCCAGCTCACCAAACCTACAGGGGACTGGAAACACCATATATTTT. Translation gives CASSPNLQGTGNTIYF.

The V call is TRBV30, the J call TRBJ2-2; TRBD2 might be the D (5 bases). Between the trimmed V and J ends, which lost 2 bases and 4 bases, there was a span of 20 bases. The CDR3 is 17 residues long. Germline V gives CDR1 GTSNPN, CDR2 SVGIG (reference sequence). CDR3 bases: TGTGCCTGGAGTTCCGGCTCGGGGATTTTAGGCACCGGGGAGCTGTTTTTT. Protein sequence: CAWSSGSGILGTGELFF. Combining the CDR3 with reference TRBV30 and TRBJ2-2 gives the whole variable domain SQTIHQWPATLVQPVGSPLSLECTVEGTSNPNLYWYRQAAGRGLQLLFYSVGIGQISSEVPQNLSASRPQDRQFILSSKKLLLSDSGFYLCAWSSGSGILGTGELFFGEGSRLTVL.

This rearrangement joins TRBV3-1 (or the pseudogene TRBV3-2) to TRBJ1-2; no definite D call. The CDR3 loop spans 13 amino acids. With 0 bases removed from V and 4 bases from J, the gap between germline ends came to 6 bases. Germline V gene data show CDR1 as LGHDT and CDR2 as YNNKEL (reference sequence). The CDR3 reads CASSQDPTYGYTF. CDR3 coding DNA: TGTGCCAGCAGCCAAGATCCTACCTATGGCTACACCTTC.

This sequence joins TRBV5-1 and TRBJ1-2; the D gene is possibly TRBD1 (5 bases). CDR1 SGHRS and CDR2 YFSETQ come from the germline V gene. CDR3 length: 16 amino acids. The germline V and J ends were trimmed by 2 bases and 6 bases, with 20 bases remaining between them. The CDR3 here is CASSLLPYTGTHGYTF. The CDR3 bases are TGCGCCAGCAGCTTACTACCATATACCGGGACTCATGGCTACACCTTC.

This chain uses TRBV2 with TRBJ1-2, with unresolved D. The CDR3 has 13 amino acids. Germline assignment: CDR1 SNHLY and CDR2 FYNNEI. The ends were cut back, 4 bases at V and 5 bases at J, with 11 bases in the middle. The CDR3 here is CASSGEVDYGYTF. The CDR3 DNA reads as TGTGCCAGCAGTGGGGAGGTGGATTATGGCTACACCTTC.

The chain has TRBV6-1 and TRBJ2-1; 12 bases line up with TRBD2. V was pared by 3 bases and J by 6 bases, with 9 bases of the junction left unmatched. Germline V gene data show CDR1 as MNHNS and CDR2 as SASEGT. CDR3 size: 17 residues. The CDR3 region is CASSDVTSGRLGNEQFF. The CDR3 DNA is TGTGCCAGCAGTGACGTCACTAGCGGGAGGTTGGGCAATGAGCAGTTCTTC.

This chain links TRBV30 with TRBJ1-5; no definite D call. Germline assignment: CDR1 GTSNPN and CDR2 SVGIG (reference sequence). Trimming removed 2 bases at V and 7 bases at J, with 12 bases between. CDR3 length: 13 amino acids. The CDR3 coding sequence is TGTGCCTGGAGTCGGTGGGCGGGCCAGCCCCAGCATTTT. Encoded protein: CAWSRWAGQPQHF.

The chain employs TRBV2 and TRBJ1-3; D not resolved. Trimming shortened V by 6 bases and J by 2 bases, and 8 bases separated the two germline ends. Per the germline V gene, CDR1 is SNHLY and CDR2 is FYNNEI. This CDR3 spans 13 amino acids. The CDR3 region has the DNA TGTGCCAGCAGATCAGTGCCTGGAAACACCATATATTTT. Amino acid sequence: CASRSVPGNTIYF.